This TCR beta chain was identified during a study of regulatory T cells in long-lasting Graves disease. Time point given: persistent/refractory GD, antithyroid drugs over 5 years with positive TRAb. Isolated PBMC RNA provided the starting material for the TCR library. Study-wide points: Favored usage of TRBV28, TRBJ1-2 and TRBJ2-5 was recorded in persistent disease.

This clonotype was recorded at least ten times. Its antigen remains unidentified. The CDR3 runs to 14 residues. V dropped 0 bases and J dropped 0 bases, with 6 bases sitting between them. Looked up from germline, CDR1 is MNHEY and CDR2 is SVGAGI. To make TCR beta libraries, researchers used iRepertoire HTBI primers and Arm-PCR of CDR3 regions. TCRdb redid the calling of the multiplex PCR reads with MiXCR, one entry per CDR3 protein. This sample has more than 300,000 distinct CDR3 sequences; roughly 24% occur once, and the top ten carry around 30%. The rearrangement uses TRBV6-5 and TRBJ2-7; D gene ambiguous. This clonotype was sampled from a woman aged 40-49 years with Graves disease. Here the sequenced sample was peripheral blood mononuclear cells (PBMCs), taken when the disease was refractory, from a patient treated with antithyroid drugs. The CDR3 here is CASSYSDNSYEQYF. The CDR3 region has the DNA TGTGCCAGCAGTTACTCCGACAACTCCTACGAGCAGTACTTC.